These 9 T cell receptor beta chains originate from one sample sequenced in a study of cytomegalovirus exposure and HLA in healthy donors. The assay was immunoSEQ multiplex PCR, and TCRdb's table has in-frame clones only and misses some. Of 110,000 or so clones listed, approximately 90% are singletons. The sample was PBMCs. These receptors came from a man younger than 35 in good health and CMV-seropositive.

The genes are TRBV9 and TRBJ1-2; TRBD1 agrees at 7 bases. V gave up 1 base and J gave up 0 bases; unmatched junction bases: 12. The CDR3 covers 18 residues. The germline gives CDR1 SGDLS, CDR2 YYNGEE. CDR3 DNA sequence: TGTGCCAGCAGCGTACAGGAGACAGGGTTAGCGCCTAACTATGGCTACACCTTC. It translates to CASSVQETGLAPNYGYTF.

The V gene is TRBV27, the J gene TRBJ1-6, with D possibly being TRBD1 (5 bases). The CDR3 consists of 14 residues. CDR1 MNHEY and CDR2 SMNVEV come from the germline V gene (reference sequence). Trimming removed 3 bases from V and 10 bases from J, with 13 bases in between. The CDR3 DNA follows: TGTGCCAGCAGTTTGTCAGGGTTTTGGTCACCCCTCCACTTT. It translates to CASSLSGFWSPLHF.

The chain combines TRBV19 with TRBJ2-7; TRBD1 matches 7 bases. Unmatched junction bases numbered 9, after V lost 6 bases and J lost 4 bases. Germline V gives CDR1 LNHDA, CDR2 SQIVND (reference sequence). The CDR3 loop spans 14 amino acids. CDR3 region: CASSNRQGPYEQYF. CDR3 bases: TGTGCCAGTAGCAACCGACAGGGACCATACGAGCAGTACTTC.

V usage is TRBV9 and J usage is TRBJ2-1, with no clear D. CDR1 is SGDLS, CDR2 YYNGEE, per germline. The CDR3 extends over 15 amino acids. Trimming removed 0 bases from V and 0 bases from J, with 7 bases in between. This chain's CDR3 is CASSVDLSSYNEQFF. The CDR3 coding sequence is TGTGCCAGCAGCGTAGATCTCAGCTCCTACAATGAGCAGTTCTTC.

V is TRBV7-8 and J is TRBJ1-1; D is ambiguous. Trimming shortened V by 4 bases and J by 4 bases, and 4 bases separated the two germline ends. The length of the CDR3 is 11 residues. Germline V gene sequence: CDR1 SGHVS, CDR2 FQNEAQ. The chain's CDR3 is CASSSFTEAFF. CDR3 sequence (DNA): TGTGCCAGCAGCTCATTCACTGAAGCTTTCTTT.

The chain recombines TRBV6-5 with TRBJ1-1, with 8 bases that match TRBD1. The trim removed 7 bases at V and 5 bases at J, leaving 6 bases unmatched. Germline CDR1 reads MNHEY; CDR2 reads SVGAGI. The CDR3 is made up of 13 amino acids. The CDR3 loop reads CASTADRATEAFF. Here the CDR3 DNA reads TGTGCCAGCACCGCGGACAGGGCGACTGAAGCTTTCTTT.

This chain joins TRBV4-3 and TRBJ2-1; TRBD2 matches 7 bases. Germline values: CDR1 LGHNA, CDR2 YSLEER. The V segment lost 0 bases and the J segment 3 bases; nucleotides outside the gene matches: 8. The CDR3 runs 17 residues. The CDR3 protein is CASSQELAGDHYNEQFF. The CDR3, as DNA: TGCGCCAGCAGCCAAGAACTGGCGGGGGATCACTACAATGAGCAGTTCTTC.

The sample holds one count of this clone. This chain connects TRBV6-6 to TRBJ1-2; D remains ambiguous. The CDR3 sequence is 16 residues long. Trimming stripped 5 bases from V and 8 bases from J, with 24 bases between. CDR1 MNHNY and CDR2 SVGAGI come from the germline V gene (reference sequence). This chain's CDR3 is CASSPGKGVSGEGYTF. The CDR3 nucleotides are TGTGCCAGCAGTCCCGGGAAGGGTGTCTCCGGGGAAGGCTACACCTTC.

A few counts support this clone. The rearrangement links TRBV9 to TRBJ1-2; D might be TRBD1 (5 bases). Trimming pared 3 bases from V and 0 bases from J, leaving 15 bases between. Germline V gene sequence: CDR1 SGDLS, CDR2 YYNGEE. The CDR3 spans 16 residues. Here the CDR3 DNA reads TGTGCCAGCAGCGGCCCCTCTGGGGCCCCTAACTATGGCTACACCTTC. Amino acid sequence: CASSGPSGAPNYGYTF.